This T cell receptor beta chain was observed in a study of T cells in Graves' hyperthyroidism and ophthalmopathy. General study points: The model predicted ophthalmopathy a median approximately 6 months before onset.

As for this clonotype: Its antigen remains unidentified.

Duration under 3 months, a NOSPECS grade of at least 4, and a Clinical Activity Score of at least 3 characterized the ophthalmopathy patients. The CDR3 is made up of 14 amino acids. With 5 bases clipped from V and 7 bases from J, the junction kept 8 bases outside the gene matches. Germline V gives CDR1 MNHNS, CDR2 SASEGT. The source material, RNA transcripts, was used to amplify TCR beta CDR3 regions. The TCR CDR3 was amplified in a first-round RT-PCR using the HTBI primer set. TCRdb processed the multiplex PCR reads anew with MiXCR; each CDR3 protein has one entry. The table has around 300,000 distinct CDR3 sequences, 20% to 25% seen once.

The chain links TRBV6-1 to TRBJ1-2, with 9 positions matching TRBD1. The receptor's source is a man aged 30 to 45 with Graves' ophthalmopathy. The sequenced sample consisted of blood. CDR3 region: CASSSYRGRGGYTF. The CDR3, as DNA: TGTGCCAGCAGTTCCTACAGGGGGCGGGGTGGCTACACCTTC.